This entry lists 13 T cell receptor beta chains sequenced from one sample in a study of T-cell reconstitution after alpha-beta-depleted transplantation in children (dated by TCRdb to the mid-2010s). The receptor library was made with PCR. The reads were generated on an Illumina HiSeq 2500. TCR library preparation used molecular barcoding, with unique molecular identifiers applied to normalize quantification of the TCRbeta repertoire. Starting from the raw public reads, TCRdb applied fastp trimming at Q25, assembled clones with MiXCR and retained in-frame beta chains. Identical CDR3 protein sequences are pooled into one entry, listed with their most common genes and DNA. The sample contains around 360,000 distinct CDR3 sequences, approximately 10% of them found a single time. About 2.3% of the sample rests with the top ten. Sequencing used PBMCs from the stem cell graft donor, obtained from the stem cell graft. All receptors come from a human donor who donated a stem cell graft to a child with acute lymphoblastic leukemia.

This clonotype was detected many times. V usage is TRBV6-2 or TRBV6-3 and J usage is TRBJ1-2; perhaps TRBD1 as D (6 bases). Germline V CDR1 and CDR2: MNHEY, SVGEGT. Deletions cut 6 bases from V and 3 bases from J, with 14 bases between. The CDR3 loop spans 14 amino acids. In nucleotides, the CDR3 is TGTGCCAGCAGACTCAGGGGTCCGTACTATGGCTACACCTTC. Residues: CASRLRGPYYGYTF.

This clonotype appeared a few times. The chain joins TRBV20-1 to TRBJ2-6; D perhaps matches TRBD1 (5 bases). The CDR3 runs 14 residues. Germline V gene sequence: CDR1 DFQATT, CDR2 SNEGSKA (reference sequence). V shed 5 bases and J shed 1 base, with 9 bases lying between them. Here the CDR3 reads CSAGQGSGANVLTF. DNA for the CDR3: TGCAGTGCTGGTCAGGGTTCTGGGGCCAACGTCCTGACTTTC.

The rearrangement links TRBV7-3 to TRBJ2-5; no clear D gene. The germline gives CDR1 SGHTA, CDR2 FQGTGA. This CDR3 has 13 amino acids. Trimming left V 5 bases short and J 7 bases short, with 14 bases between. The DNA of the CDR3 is TGTGCCAGCAGCGCTGATGGCATCGGGACCCAGTACTTC. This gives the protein CASSADGIGTQYF.

CDR3 amino acids: CSARPVAGTDTQYF. The CDR3 DNA reads TGCAGTGCTAGACCGGTAGCGGGCACAGATACGCAGTATTTT. The rearrangement joins TRBV20-1 to TRBJ2-3, with D possibly matching TRBD2 (6 bases). There are 14 residues in the CDR3. V was shortened by 2 bases and J by 1 base, with 10 bases between the two germline ends. The germline V gene encodes CDR1 DFQATT and CDR2 SNEGSKA (reference sequence).

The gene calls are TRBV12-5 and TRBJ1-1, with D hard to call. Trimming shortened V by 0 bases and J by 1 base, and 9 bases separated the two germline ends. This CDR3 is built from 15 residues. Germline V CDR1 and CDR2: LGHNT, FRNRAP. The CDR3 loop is CASGLVTSGNTEAFF. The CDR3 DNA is TGTGCTAGTGGTTTGGTAACATCGGGGAACACTGAAGCTTTCTTT. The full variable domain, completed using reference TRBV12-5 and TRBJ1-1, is DARVTQTPRHKVTEMGQEVTMRCQPILGHNTVFWYRQTMMQGLELLAYFRNRAPLDDSGMPKDRFSAEMPDATLATLKIQPSEPRDSAVYFCASGLVTSGNTEAFFGQGTRLTVV.

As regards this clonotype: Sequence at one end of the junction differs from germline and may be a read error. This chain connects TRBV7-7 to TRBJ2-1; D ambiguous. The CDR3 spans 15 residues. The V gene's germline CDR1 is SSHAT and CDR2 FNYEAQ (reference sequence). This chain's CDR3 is CASSLDMGSYNEQFF. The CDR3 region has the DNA TGTGCTAGCAGCTTAGACATGGGATCCTACAATGAGCAGTTCTTC. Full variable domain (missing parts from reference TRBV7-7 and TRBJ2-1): GAGVSQSPRYKVTKRGQDVTLRCDPISSHATLYWYQQALGQGPEFLTYFNYEAQPDKSGLPSDRFSAERPEGSISTLTIQRTEQRDSAMYRCASSLDMGSYNEQFFGPGTRLTVL.

This CDR3 reads CASSFAGLGSYEQYF. CDR3 DNA sequence: TGTGCCAGCAGTTTCGCCGGACTAGGCTCTTACGAGCAGTACTTC. The chain combines TRBV12-3 or TRBV12-4 with TRBJ2-7; 7 nucleotides agree with TRBD2. V trimming: 3 bases; J trimming: 4 bases; junction bases outside the gene matches: 9. This CDR3 comprises 15 residues.

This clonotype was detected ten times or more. In DNA, the CDR3 is TGTGCCAGCAGCTTGGCCGGTGACAATGAGCAGTTCTTC. Its translation: CASSLAGDNEQFF. The rearrangement joins TRBV5-4 to TRBJ2-1; D call uncertain. This CDR3 is 13 amino acids long. V was shortened by 0 bases and J by 5 bases, with 6 bases between the two germline ends. Per the germline V gene, CDR1 is SGHNT and CDR2 is YYREEE (reference sequence).

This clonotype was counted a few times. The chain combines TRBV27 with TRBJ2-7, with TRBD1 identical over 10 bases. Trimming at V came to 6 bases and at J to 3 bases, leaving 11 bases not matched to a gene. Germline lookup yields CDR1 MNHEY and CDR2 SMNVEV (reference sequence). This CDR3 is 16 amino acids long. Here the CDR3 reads CASRPTPGTGVYEQYF. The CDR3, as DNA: TGTGCCAGCAGACCTACACCGGGGACAGGGGTCTACGAGCAGTACTTC.

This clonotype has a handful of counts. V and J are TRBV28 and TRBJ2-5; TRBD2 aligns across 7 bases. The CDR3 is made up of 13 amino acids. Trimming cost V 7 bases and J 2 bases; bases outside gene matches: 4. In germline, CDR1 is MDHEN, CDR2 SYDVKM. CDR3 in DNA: TGTGCCAGCAAGCTCGGGGGGCAAGAGACCCAGTACTTC. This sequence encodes CASKLGGQETQYF.

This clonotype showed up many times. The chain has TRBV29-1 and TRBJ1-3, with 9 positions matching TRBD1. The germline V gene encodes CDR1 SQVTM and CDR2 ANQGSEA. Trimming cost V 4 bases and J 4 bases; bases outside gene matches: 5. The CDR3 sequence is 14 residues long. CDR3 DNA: TGCAGCGTTGCAGACAGGGGGTACGGAAACACCATATATTTT. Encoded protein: CSVADRGYGNTIYF.

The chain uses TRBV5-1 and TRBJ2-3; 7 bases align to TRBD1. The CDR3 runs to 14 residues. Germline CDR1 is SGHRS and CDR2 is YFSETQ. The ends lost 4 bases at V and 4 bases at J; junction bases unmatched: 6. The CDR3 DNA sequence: TGCGCCAGCAGCCAGGGACAGTTGGCAGATACGCAGTATTTT. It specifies CASSQGQLADTQYF.

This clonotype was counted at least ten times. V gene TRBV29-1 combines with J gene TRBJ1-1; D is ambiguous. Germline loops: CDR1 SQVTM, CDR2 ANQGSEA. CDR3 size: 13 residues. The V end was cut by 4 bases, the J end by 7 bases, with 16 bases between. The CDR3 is CSVAGRLASEAFF. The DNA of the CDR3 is TGCAGCGTTGCTGGCAGATTAGCGAGTGAAGCTTTCTTT.